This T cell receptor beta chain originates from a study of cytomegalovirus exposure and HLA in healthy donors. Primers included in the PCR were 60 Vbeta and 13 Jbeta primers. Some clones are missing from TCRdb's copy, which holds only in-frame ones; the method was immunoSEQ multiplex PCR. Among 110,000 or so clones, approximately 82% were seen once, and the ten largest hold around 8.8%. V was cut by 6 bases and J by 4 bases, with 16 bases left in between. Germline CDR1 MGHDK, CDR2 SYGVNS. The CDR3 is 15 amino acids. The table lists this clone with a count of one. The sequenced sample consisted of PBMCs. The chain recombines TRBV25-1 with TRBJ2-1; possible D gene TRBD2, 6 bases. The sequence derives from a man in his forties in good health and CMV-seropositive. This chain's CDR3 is CASRVTGGDYNEQFF. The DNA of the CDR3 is TGTGCCAGCAGGGTTACAGGAGGGGATTACAATGAGCAGTTCTTC. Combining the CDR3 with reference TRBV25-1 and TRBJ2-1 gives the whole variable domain EADIYQTPRYLVIGTGKKITLECSQTMGHDKMYWYQQDPGMELHLIHYSYGVNSTEKGDLSSESTVSRIRTEHFPLTLESARPSHTSQYLCASRVTGGDYNEQFFGPGTRLTVL.